This T cell receptor beta chain was captured by sequencing in a study of Graves' ophthalmopathy and Graves' hyperthyroidism. RNA transcripts provided the template for amplifying TCR beta CDR3 regions. Second-round multiplex PCR came after a first-round RT-PCR that employed HTBI primers. One entry per CDR3 protein results from TCRdb running MiXCR on the multiplex PCR reads. The sample lists about 740,000 distinct CDR3 sequences; 40% were seen once. V was cut by 7 bases and J by 4 bases, with 13 bases left in between. Germline lookup yields CDR1 LNHDA and CDR2 SQIVND (reference sequence). The CDR3 has 13 residues.

This clonotype was sampled from an adult man with Graves' ophthalmopathy. Material for sequencing was peripheral blood. The chain links TRBV19 to TRBJ1-2; TRBD1 is a possible D gene (5 bases). The CDR3 here is CASTLGASYGYTF. In nucleotides, the CDR3 is TGTGCCAGTACCCTCGGGGCCTCCTATGGCTACACCTTC.